The clone carrying this T cell receptor (beta chain) has just a few counts. The data stem from a study of OX40 agonist ivuxolimab in advanced cancers. Germline-derived CDR1 and CDR2 are LGHNA and YNFKEQ. Trimming pared 6 bases from V and 4 bases from J, leaving 22 bases between. The CDR3 covers 17 residues. Produced via immunoSEQ multiplex PCR; TCRdb's table is partial and in-frame only. The sample contains tens of thousands of clones, approximately 79% of which appear only once. V usage is TRBV4-2 and J usage is TRBJ1-3; a weak D match, TRBD1 (6 bases). The clonotype was recovered from an adult with an advanced solid tumor such as melanoma, head and neck, liver or kidney cancer. Source: CD4+ or CD8+ T cells sorted from blood, taken in a trial of the OX40 agonist ivuxolimab. For the CDR3, the DNA is TGTGCCAGCAGTCCCTCTGGTAGCAGGGGTGAAGGAAACACCATATATTTT. It encodes CASSPSGSRGEGNTIYF.